One and the same sample provided the 21 T cell receptor beta chains below, sequenced in a study of blood T cell repertoires in COVID-19. Repertoires were generated with immunoSEQ multiplex PCR, while TCRdb's copy carries only in-frame clones and drops some. The data show approximately 400,000 clones, with around four fifths seen just once and less than 6% held by the top ten. Sequenced: PBMCs or T cells enriched from blood (not recorded which). The receptor source for this set is a woman between 50 and 59 years old who had recovered from COVID-19.

This chain links TRBV6-1 with TRBJ1-6; 8 nucleotides match TRBD1. The CDR3 is 15 amino acids. CDR1 MNHNS and CDR2 SASEGT come from the germline V gene. Trimming removed 1 base from V and 9 bases from J; junction bases left unmatched: 5. In DNA, the CDR3 is TGTGCCAGCAGTGAAGGTCTACAGGGGGGTTCACCCCTCCACTTT. This sequence encodes CASSEGLQGGSPLHF.

The J gene is TRBJ2-7, the V gene TRBV6-5; 7 bases match TRBD2. The germline V gene encodes CDR1 MNHEY and CDR2 SVGAGI. The CDR3 contains 13 residues. Trimming at V came to 5 bases and at J to 0 bases, leaving 1 base not matched to a gene. CDR3 sequence (DNA): TGTGCCAGCAGTCGGGAGGACTCCTACGAGCAGTACTTC. Its translation: CASSREDSYEQYF.

V and J are TRBV5-1 and TRBJ2-5; D remains ambiguous. This CDR3 comprises 14 residues. Germline CDR1 is SGHRS and CDR2 is YFSETQ. The V gene lost 4 bases and the J gene lost 2 bases, with 12 bases spanning the gap. The CDR3 protein is CASSPLQSQETQYF. The CDR3 nucleotides are TGCGCCAGCAGCCCCCTACAGAGTCAAGAGACCCAGTACTTC.

V usage is TRBV9 and J usage is TRBJ2-2; 9 bases fit TRBD1. From germline, CDR1 is SGDLS and CDR2 YYNGEE. This CDR3 is 16 amino acids long. V lost 4 bases and J lost 1; bases outside the gene matches: 5. CDR3 region: CASSLQGAMNTGELFF. Here the CDR3 DNA reads TGTGCCAGCAGCTTACAGGGGGCGATGAACACCGGGGAGCTGTTTTTT.

This chain joins TRBV11-3 and TRBJ1-1; D ambiguous. V lost 0 bases and J 5 bases, leaving 25 bases between the germline ends. Germline V gene data show CDR1 as SGHNT and CDR2 as YENEEA. The CDR3 sequence is 19 residues long. CDR3 sequence (DNA): TGTGCCAGCAGCTTAGATCTACGCTTAAACGACAAAGGTGGGACTGAAGCTTTCTTT. Protein: CASSLDLRLNDKGGTEAFF.

V usage is TRBV5-4 and J usage is TRBJ2-3; 10 positions agree with TRBD2. V shed 4 bases, J shed 6 bases, and the junction held 11 bases outside the gene matches. CDR1 and CDR2 (germline): SGHNT, YYREEE (reference sequence). The CDR3 has 16 residues. As DNA, the CDR3 is TGTGCCAGCAGCAGCAAGCGGGGGGGCCTTAAGGATACGCAGTATTTT. Translating gives CASSSKRGGLKDTQYF. Combining the CDR3 with reference TRBV5-4 and TRBJ2-3 gives the whole variable domain ETGVTQSPTHLIKTRGQQVTLRCSSQSGHNTVSWYQQALGQGPQFIFQYYREEENGRGNFPPRFSGLQFPNYSSELNVNALELDDSALYLCASSSKRGGLKDTQYFGPGTRLTVL.

This chain uses TRBV2 with TRBJ1-2; TRBD1 agrees at 11 bases. Per germline, CDR1 SNHLY and CDR2 FYNNEI. After removal of 6 bases from V and 5 bases from J, the junction contained 8 bases not matched to a gene. The CDR3 runs to 15 residues. The CDR3 loop is CASRKGQGAWYGYTF. The CDR3 DNA sequence: TGTGCCAGCAGGAAAGGACAGGGGGCGTGGTATGGCTACACCTTC.

The chain employs TRBV7-8 and TRBJ1-5, with D unclear. V shed 2 bases and J shed 5 bases, with 7 bases lying between them. CDR1 SGHVS and CDR2 FQNEAQ come from the germline V gene. The CDR3 spans 13 residues. The chain's CDR3 is CASSLSQDQPQHF. DNA for the CDR3: TGTGCCAGCAGCTTATCCCAGGATCAGCCCCAGCATTTT.

A single count supports this clone. The chain carries TRBV11-2 and TRBJ2-3, with 9 bases fitting TRBD2. The CDR3 runs 17 residues. The germline gives CDR1 SGHAT, CDR2 FQNNGV. V gave up 5 bases and J gave up 10 bases; unmatched junction bases: 19. The CDR3 region has the DNA TGTGCCAGCAGCGAGCACTTTAGCGGGAGAGCCTTAGTGGCGCAGTATTTT. Translated: CASSEHFSGRALVAQYF. The entire variable domain, with the rest obtained from reference TRBV11-2 and TRBJ2-3, is as follows: EAGVAQSPRYKIIEKRQSVAFWCNPISGHATLYWYQQILGQGPKLLIQFQNNGVVDDSQLPKDRFSAERLKGVDSTLKIQPAKLEDSAVYLCASSEHFSGRALVAQYFGPGTRLTVL.

CDR3 region: CASSLTSGRAGTGELFF. The DNA of the CDR3 is TGTGCCAGCAGCCTGACTAGCGGGAGGGCCGGGACCGGGGAGCTGTTTTTT. The chain employs TRBV5-5 and TRBJ2-2; 14 bases line up with TRBD2. The CDR3 sequence is 17 residues long. After removal of 4 bases from V and 5 bases from J, the junction contained 7 bases not matched to a gene. CDR1 is SGHKS, CDR2 YYEKEE, per germline (reference sequence).

The chain recombines TRBV11-2 with TRBJ1-1; 12 nucleotides line up with TRBD1. This CDR3 contains 14 residues. CDR1 and CDR2 from the germline V gene are SGHAT and FQNNGV. V lost 5 bases and J lost 7; bases outside the gene matches: 5. The CDR3 region is CASSRDRGLGEAFF. As DNA, the CDR3 is TGTGCCAGCAGCCGGGACAGGGGGCTGGGTGAAGCTTTCTTT.

V usage is TRBV20-1 and J usage is TRBJ1-2; 8 nucleotides match TRBD1. The CDR3 totals 11 residues. Germline V gene data show CDR1 as DFQATT and CDR2 as SNEGSKA (reference sequence). V lost 5 bases, J lost 7 bases, and 3 bases stayed unmatched. The CDR3 DNA reads as TGCAGTGCTGGACAGGGTTCTGGCTACACCTTC. This gives the protein CSAGQGSGYTF.

V is TRBV6-1 and J is TRBJ2-7; 11 nucleotides agree with TRBD1. In germline, CDR1 is MNHNS, CDR2 SASEGT. The CDR3 covers 16 residues. Trimming took 1 base from V and 4 from J; bases not matched to a gene: 6. The CDR3 DNA follows: TGTGCCAGCAGTGAAGACCGGGACAGGGGGATATACGAGCAGTACTTC. Translating it yields CASSEDRDRGIYEQYF.

The chain is built from TRBV29-1 and TRBJ2-4, with D possibly being TRBD2 (7 bases). This CDR3 is built from 13 residues. Germline-derived CDR1 and CDR2 are SQVTM and ANQGSEA. The ends were cut back, 3 bases at V and 2 bases at J, with 8 bases in the middle. The CDR3 DNA reads as TGCAGCGTTGAGCGGGGGCCCAAAAACATTCAGTACTTC. It is translated as CSVERGPKNIQYF. Variable domain in full (rest from reference TRBV29-1 and TRBJ2-4): SAVISQKPSRDICQRGTSLTIQCQVDSQVTMMFWYRQQPGQSLTLIATANQGSEATYESGFVIDKFPISRPNLTFSTLTVSNMSPEDSSIYLCSVERGPKNIQYFGAGTRLSVL.

The chain employs TRBV11-3 and TRBJ1-3, with unresolved D. Germline V lookup: CDR1 SGHNT, CDR2 YENEEA. The CDR3 spans 14 residues. The V and J ends lost 3 bases and 0 bases respectively, with 6 bases between them. Here the CDR3 reads CASSLSLSGNTIYF. The CDR3 bases are TGTGCCAGCAGCTTGAGCCTCTCTGGAAACACCATATATTTT. The full variable domain, completed using reference TRBV11-3 and TRBJ1-3, is EAGVVQSPRYKIIEKKQPVAFWCNPISGHNTLYWYLQNLGQGPELLIRYENEEAVDDSQLPKDRFSAERLKGVDSTLKIQPAELGDSAVYLCASSLSLSGNTIYFGEGSWLTVV.

V usage is TRBV5-1 and J usage is TRBJ1-2; TRBD1 matches at 10 bases. The CDR3 length is 14 residues. The germline V gene has CDR1 SGHRS and CDR2 YFSETQ. The ends lost 4 bases at V and 6 bases at J; junction bases unmatched: 6. The DNA for the CDR3 is TGCGCCAGCAGCGGGGGGACAGGGGTTCATGGCTACACCTTC. This gives the protein CASSGGTGVHGYTF.

This sequence joins TRBV12-3 or TRBV12-4 and TRBJ1-1; D unclear. The CDR3 has 13 amino acids. V shed 0 bases and J shed 3 bases, with 5 bases lying between them. The CDR3 reads CASSLAQYTEAFF. The CDR3 DNA sequence: TGTGCCAGCAGTTTAGCGCAGTACACTGAAGCTTTCTTT.

Points on this clone: This CDR3 is also generated by other DNA sequences in the sample. This chain uses TRBV6-5 with TRBJ1-5, with TRBD1 matching over 7 bases. The ends lost 5 bases at V and 0 bases at J; junction bases unmatched: 4. Per germline, CDR1 MNHEY and CDR2 SVGAGI. This CDR3 spans 15 amino acids. In DNA form, the CDR3 reads TGTGCCAGCAGTCGACAGGGAAATAGCAATCAGCCCCAGCATTTT. Translating gives CASSRQGNSNQPQHF.

This rearrangement joins TRBV28 to TRBJ1-1; the match to TRBD1 covers 9 bases. Germline V gene data show CDR1 as MDHEN and CDR2 as SYDVKM. The CDR3 extends over 14 amino acids. Unmatched junction bases numbered 2, after V lost 6 bases and J lost 0 bases. In nucleotides, the CDR3 is TGTGCCAGCAGGACAGGGGGGTTGAACACTGAAGCTTTCTTT. Its protein product is CASRTGGLNTEAFF.

The chain links TRBV18 to TRBJ2-2; TRBD2 matches 10 bases. The germline V gene encodes CDR1 KGHSH and CDR2 LQKENI. CDR3 length equals 17 residues. The junction had 9 bases not matched to a gene; V was cut back by 2 bases and J by 6 bases. CDR3 in DNA: TGTGCCAGCTCACCAGGCACCAGCGGGAGGGCCGCCGGGGAGCTGTTTTTT. Translation gives CASSPGTSGRAAGELFF.

The chain links TRBV5-1 to TRBJ2-5; D is ambiguous. The germline CDR1 and CDR2 sequences are SGHRS and YFSETQ. Trimming removed 1 base at V and 1 base at J, with 11 bases between. The CDR3 extends over 15 amino acids. CDR3 DNA sequence: TGCGCCAGCAGCTTGTCGATGGGCAGCCAAGAGACCCAGTACTTC. Encoded protein: CASSLSMGSQETQYF.